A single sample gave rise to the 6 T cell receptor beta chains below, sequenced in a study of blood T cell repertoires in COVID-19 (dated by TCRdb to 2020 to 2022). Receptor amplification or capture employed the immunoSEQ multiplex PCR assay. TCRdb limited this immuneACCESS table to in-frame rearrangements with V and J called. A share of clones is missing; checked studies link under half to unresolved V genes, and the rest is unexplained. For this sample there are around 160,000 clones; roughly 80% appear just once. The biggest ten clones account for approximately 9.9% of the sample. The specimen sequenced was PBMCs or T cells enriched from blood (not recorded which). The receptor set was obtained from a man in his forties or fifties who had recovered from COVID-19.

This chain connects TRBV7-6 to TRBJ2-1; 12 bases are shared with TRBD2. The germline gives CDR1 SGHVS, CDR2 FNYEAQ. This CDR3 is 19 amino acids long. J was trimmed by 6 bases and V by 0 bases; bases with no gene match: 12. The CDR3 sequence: CASSLAPSGGAGVSNEQFF. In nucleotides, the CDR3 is TGTGCCAGCAGCTTAGCGCCTAGCGGGGGGGCCGGTGTAAGCAATGAGCAGTTCTTC.

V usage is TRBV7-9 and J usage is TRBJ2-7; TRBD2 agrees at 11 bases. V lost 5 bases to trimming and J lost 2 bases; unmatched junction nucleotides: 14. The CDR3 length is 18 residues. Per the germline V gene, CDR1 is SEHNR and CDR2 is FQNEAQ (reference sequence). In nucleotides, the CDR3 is TGTGCCAGCAGCGAACAATTCGAACTAGCGGGAGTTACCTACGAGCAGTACTTC. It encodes CASSEQFELAGVTYEQYF.

The CDR3 region has the DNA TGTGCCAGCATCACCGGTCCCAATAATTCACCCCTCCACTTT. The encoded protein is CASITGPNNSPLHF. This sequence joins TRBV28 and TRBJ1-6; D is ambiguous. The germline gives CDR1 MDHEN, CDR2 SYDVKM. The CDR3 is 14 residues long. Trimming cost V 7 bases and J 5 bases, with 12 bases left between them.

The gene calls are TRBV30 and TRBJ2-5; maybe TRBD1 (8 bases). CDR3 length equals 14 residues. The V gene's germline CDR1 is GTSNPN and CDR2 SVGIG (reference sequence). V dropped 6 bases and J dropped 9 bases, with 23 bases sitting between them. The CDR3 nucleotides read TGTGCCTGTCCCCAGGGGGCGGGTCGGGGGGCCCAGTACTTC. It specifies CACPQGAGRGAQYF. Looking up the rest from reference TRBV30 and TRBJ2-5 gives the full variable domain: SQTIHQWPATLVQPVGSPLSLECTVEGTSNPNLYWYRQAAGRGLQLLFYSVGIGQISSEVPQNLSASRPQDRQFILSSKKLLLSDSGFYLCACPQGAGRGAQYFGPGTRLLVL.

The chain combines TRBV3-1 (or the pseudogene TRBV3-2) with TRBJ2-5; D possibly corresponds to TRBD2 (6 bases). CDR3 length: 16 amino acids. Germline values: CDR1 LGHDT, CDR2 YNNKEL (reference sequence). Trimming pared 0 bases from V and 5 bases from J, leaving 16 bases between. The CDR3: CASSQDVSGGSETQYF. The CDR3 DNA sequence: TGTGCCAGCAGCCAAGATGTCTCAGGAGGGTCGGAGACCCAGTACTTC.

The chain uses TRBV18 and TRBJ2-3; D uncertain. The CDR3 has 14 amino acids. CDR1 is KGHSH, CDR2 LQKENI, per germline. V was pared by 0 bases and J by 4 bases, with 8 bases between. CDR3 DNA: TGTGCCAGCTCACCACCGTCCGTCCCAGATACGCAGTATTTT. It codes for CASSPPSVPDTQYF.